Listed here are 17 T cell receptor beta chains from one sample, sequenced in a study of regulatory T cells in long-lasting Graves disease. Sequencing libraries for TCR beta were prepared with iRepertoire HTBI primers and Arm-PCR of CDR3 regions. TCRdb processed the multiplex PCR reads anew with MiXCR; each CDR3 protein has one entry. The data show hundreds of thousands of distinct CDR3 sequences, with about 14% seen just once and about 20% held by the top ten. Specified time point: newly diagnosed GD, antithyroid drugs for less than 3 months. PBMCs provided the RNA from which the TCR library was made. Sample: peripheral blood mononuclear cells (PBMCs), taken at new diagnosis, from a patient treated with antithyroid drugs. These receptors were obtained from a female donor with Graves disease.

This clonotype was found many times. The chain combines TRBV5-1 with TRBJ2-3; 12 bases are a match to TRBD2. Germline V gives CDR1 SGHRS, CDR2 YFSETQ. The CDR3 covers 16 residues. V lost 2 bases, J lost 4 bases, and 5 bases stayed unmatched. CDR3 residues: CASSFRGLAGSDTQYF. CDR3 bases: TGCGCCAGCAGCTTCAGGGGACTAGCGGGTTCAGATACGCAGTATTTT.

In its sample, this clonotype was seen many times. This sequence joins TRBV27 and TRBJ2-1, with D maybe TRBD1 (6 bases). This CDR3 is built from 10 residues. The V and J ends lost 7 bases and 10 bases respectively, with 8 bases between them. Germline CDR1 is MNHEY and CDR2 is SMNVEV (reference sequence). The CDR3 is CASKQGEQFF. CDR3 coding DNA: TGTGCCAGCAAACAGGGAGAGCAGTTCTTC.

This chain links TRBV2 with TRBJ1-5; maybe TRBD1 (6 bases). V gave up 5 bases and J gave up 3 bases, with 14 bases separating them. Germline CDR1 is SNHLY and CDR2 is FYNNEI. The CDR3 runs to 15 residues. The CDR3 is CASSPGQGVNQPQHF. CDR3 DNA: TGTGCCAGCAGTCCGGGACAAGGGGTCAATCAGCCCCAGCATTTT.

The CDR3 coding sequence is TGTGCCAGCAGCCCCGACCCCGGGACAGTGGGAAACATTCAGTACTTC. This translates into CASSPDPGTVGNIQYF. This rearrangement joins TRBV5-5 to TRBJ2-4, with 7 bases fitting TRBD1. The CDR3 is 16 residues long. Germline-derived CDR1 and CDR2 are SGHKS and YYEKEE (reference sequence). With 4 bases clipped from V and 6 bases from J, the junction kept 13 bases outside the gene matches.

In the case of this clonotype: A read error is possible here, since a much larger clone lies one base away. The chain recombines TRBV11-2 with TRBJ1-1; D unresolved. The germline V gene encodes CDR1 SGHAT and CDR2 FQNNGV. CDR3 length: 16 amino acids. V was pared by 0 bases and J by 4 bases, with 15 bases between. CDR3 sequence (DNA): TGTGCCAGCAGCTTAGATCCCGGGGTTATGAGCACTGAAGCTTTCTTT. Its translation is CASSLDPGVMSTEAFF.

This clonotype was detected many times. The chain has TRBV28 and TRBJ1-5; D ambiguous. This CDR3 is built from 11 residues. Trimming pared 6 bases from V and 5 bases from J, leaving 5 bases between. CDR1 and CDR2 (germline): MDHEN, SYDVKM. This chain's CDR3 is CASRKDQPQHF. DNA of the CDR3: TGTGCCAGCAGGAAGGATCAGCCCCAGCATTTT.

This clonotype was picked up many times. This chain joins TRBV28 and TRBJ2-1, with D perhaps TRBD2 (7 bases). The V gene's germline CDR1 is MDHEN and CDR2 SYDVKM. The CDR3 contains 19 residues. V shed 5 bases and J shed 3 bases, with 26 bases lying between them. The CDR3 DNA sequence: TGTGCCAGCAGTCCCGGGGGGTCGGGGGCGGAGACACTCTACAATGAGCAGTTCTTC. Encoded protein: CASSPGGSGAETLYNEQFF.

This clonotype was seen only a few times. A much larger clone differs by one base, so this may be a read error. V gene TRBV12-3 or TRBV12-4 combines with J gene TRBJ2-5; D is ambiguous. The CDR3 extends over 15 amino acids. The chain's CDR3 is CASKGEGRNQEAQYF. In DNA form, the CDR3 reads TGTGCCAGCAAGGGCGAAGGCCGGAACCAAGAGGCCCAGTACTTC.

The table lists this clonotype with many counts. CDR3 region: CASSLQGNYGYTF. The CDR3 DNA reads TGTGCCAGCAGTCTACAGGGTAACTATGGCTACACCTTC. V gene TRBV12-3 or TRBV12-4 combines with J gene TRBJ1-2; perhaps TRBD1 as D (6 bases). Trimming pared 5 bases from V and 1 base from J, leaving 8 bases between. CDR3 length equals 13 residues.

This clonotype came up many times. The germline gene is not matched at one end of the junction; a read error may be the cause. The chain carries TRBV6-1 and TRBJ1-5, with TRBD1 as a possible D gene (5 bases). Germline CDR1 and CDR2: MNHNS and SASEGT. The CDR3 covers 13 residues. The CDR3 DNA sequence: TGTGCCAGCACCCCTGGGGGGAATCAGCCCCAACATTTT. It translates to CASTPGGNQPQHF.

This clonotype has a count of ten or more. The chain is built from TRBV11-2 and TRBJ2-3, with 12 bases matching TRBD2. The CDR3 has 18 amino acids. CDR1 and CDR2 from the germline V gene are SGHAT and FQNNGV. V shed 5 bases and J 0 bases; nucleotides not matched to a gene: 9. The CDR3 coding sequence is TGTGCCAGCAGCAAACTAGCGGGGGGATTACCTAGCACAGATACGCAGTATTTT. Translated, it gives CASSKLAGGLPSTDTQYF.

There are many counts of this clonotype. The chain is built from TRBV2 and TRBJ1-1, with unresolved D. CDR1 SNHLY and CDR2 FYNNEI come from the germline V gene. Trimming took off 4 bases at V and 1 base at J, with 7 bases between the two ends. The CDR3 covers 13 residues. CDR3 coding DNA: TGTGCCAGCAGTGCGGTGGGGAACACTGAAGCTTTCTTT. Protein: CASSAVGNTEAFF. The full variable domain, in which reference TRBV2 and TRBJ1-1 provide the parts outside the CDR3, is EPEVTQTPSHQVTQMGQEVILRCVPISNHLYFYWYRQILGQKVEFLVSFYNNEISEKSEIFDDQFSVERPDGSNFTLKIRSTKLEDSAMYFCASSAVGNTEAFFGQGTRLTVV.

The chain couples TRBV20-1 to TRBJ2-1, with 10 bases lining up with TRBD2. CDR1 DFQATT and CDR2 SNEGSKA come from the germline V gene (reference sequence). The V segment lost 0 bases and the J segment 2 bases; nucleotides outside the gene matches: 4. The CDR3 is 16 amino acids. CDR3: CSARDRLAGAYNEQFF. The CDR3, as DNA: TGCAGTGCTAGAGATCGGCTAGCGGGAGCCTACAATGAGCAGTTCTTC.

This chain links TRBV9 with TRBJ1-2; TRBD1 might be the D (6 bases). Germline V gene data show CDR1 as SGDLS and CDR2 as YYNGEE. V was pared by 1 base and J by 8 bases, with 15 bases between. The CDR3 length is 14 residues. The CDR3 sequence: CASSVIGPGGGYTF. CDR3 nucleotides: TGTGCCAGCAGCGTAATAGGTCCGGGGGGCGGCTACACCTTC.

V gene TRBV20-1 combines with J gene TRBJ2-7; no reliable D call. The CDR3 is made up of 16 amino acids. V shed 6 bases and J shed 6 bases, with 27 bases lying between them. The germline gives CDR1 DFQATT, CDR2 SNEGSKA (reference sequence). The CDR3 coding sequence is TGCAGTGCAAATCACGTAATGGCCCGTAGTATTAGCGAGCAGTACTTC. Amino acids: CSANHVMARSISEQYF.

The chain links TRBV12-3 or TRBV12-4 to TRBJ1-3; D is undetermined. V was shortened by 6 bases and J by 4 bases, with 13 bases between the two germline ends. This CDR3 is 14 amino acids long. The CDR3 DNA is TGTGCCAGCAGCCCCGTCCCCGAGGGAAACACCATATATTTT. It is translated as CASSPVPEGNTIYF.

The chain carries TRBV28 and TRBJ2-3, with 15 nucleotides matching TRBD2. Germline loops: CDR1 MDHEN, CDR2 SYDVKM. The CDR3 length is 20 residues. V was clipped by 4 bases and J by 6 bases; unmatched bases: 17. CDR3 amino acids: CASSSGLAGGRVGQDDTQYF. The CDR3 DNA reads TGTGCCAGCAGTTCGGGACTAGCGGGAGGCCGAGTTGGACAAGATGATACGCAGTATTTT.